The 14 T cell receptor beta chains presented below share a single source sample, sequenced in a study. TCRdb reprocessed the 5' RACE reads with MiXCR, giving one entry per CDR3 protein. The repertoire holds under 1,500 distinct CDR3 sequences, with 7.2% as singletons. Sequenced material: central memory T cells from blood PBMCs. The subset was: central memory CD4+ T cells. The receptors originated from a male donor with HIV.

This clonotype was seen a handful of times. This rearrangement joins TRBV15 to TRBJ1-5; TRBD1 is a possible D gene (6 bases). V was shortened by 0 bases and J by 2 bases, with 11 bases between the two germline ends. The CDR3 covers 16 residues. Germline CDR1 is LNHNV and CDR2 is YYDKDF (reference sequence). This CDR3 is CATSRDLGARNQPQHF. The DNA for the CDR3 is TGTGCCACCAGCAGAGATTTGGGGGCTCGCAATCAGCCCCAGCATTTT.

This clonotype is medium-sized by share. The rearrangement links TRBV11-3 to TRBJ2-1, with D perhaps matching TRBD2 (5 bases). CDR3 length: 15 residues. V lost 3 bases, J lost 5 bases, and 14 bases lay in between. The germline V gene has CDR1 SGHNT and CDR2 YENEEA. The CDR3 protein is CASSFEPGIHNEQFF. CDR3 DNA: TGTGCCAGCAGCTTTGAACCCGGGATTCACAATGAGCAGTTCTTC.

By share, this clonotype counts as large. The chain carries TRBV10-1 and TRBJ1-4, with 7 bases aligning to TRBD1. The CDR3 loop spans 14 amino acids. Looked up from germline, CDR1 is WNHNN and CDR2 is SYGVQD (reference sequence). The junction had 11 bases not matched to a gene; V was cut back by 6 bases and J by 10 bases. The CDR3 loop is CASRSGTVGGKLFF. The CDR3 bases are TGCGCCAGCAGATCCGGGACAGTCGGCGGAAAACTGTTTTTT.

The V and J genes are TRBV7-9 and TRBJ1-3, with D possibly TRBD1 on 5 matching bases. Germline V gene sequence: CDR1 SEHNR, CDR2 FQNEAQ (reference sequence). This CDR3 is built from 14 residues. V was shortened by 7 bases and J by 0 bases, with 10 bases between the two germline ends. The CDR3 nucleotides read TGTGCCAGCACCCCAGGGAGCTCTGGAAACACCATATATTTT. Its protein is CASTPGSSGNTIYF.

The chain joins TRBV19 to TRBJ1-1; weak D call: TRBD1 (5 bases). The CDR3 consists of 14 residues. Trimming took off 3 bases at V and 4 bases at J, with 12 bases between the two ends. Germline V CDR1 and CDR2: LNHDA, SQIVND (reference sequence). In DNA form, the CDR3 reads TGTGCCAGTAGTATTGAGGGGCGGAGCACTGAAGCTTTCTTT. Translation gives CASSIEGRSTEAFF. Combining the CDR3 with reference TRBV19 and TRBJ1-1 gives the whole variable domain DGGITQSPKYLFRKEGQNVTLSCEQNLNHDAMYWYRQDPGQGLRLIYYSQIVNDFQKGDIAEGYSVSREKKESFPLTVTSAQKNPTAFYLCASSIEGRSTEAFFGQGTRLTVV.

By its share, this clonotype is medium-sized. The rearrangement links TRBV2 to TRBJ1-5; 7 bases fit TRBD1. The CDR3 loop spans 16 amino acids. Per germline, CDR1 SNHLY and CDR2 FYNNEI. V shed 4 bases, J shed 3 bases, and the junction held 9 bases outside the gene matches. The CDR3 coding sequence is TGTGCCAGCAGTGTTTCACAGGGGATCTCCAATCAGCCCCAGCATTTT. It yields the protein CASSVSQGISNQPQHF.

This clonotype qualifies as medium-sized. This chain connects TRBV7-3 to TRBJ2-1, with D unclear. This CDR3 spans 12 amino acids. The V and J ends lost 1 base and 6 bases respectively, with 4 bases between them. The germline gives CDR1 SGHTA, CDR2 FQGTGA. The chain's CDR3 is CASSLNLNEQFF. DNA for the CDR3: TGTGCCAGCAGCTTAAATCTCAATGAGCAGTTCTTC.

By frequency in the sample, this clonotype is medium-sized. The chain couples TRBV30 to TRBJ2-1; weak D call: TRBD1 (6 bases). V lost 1 base and J lost 9, with 13 bases in between. The germline V gene has CDR1 GTSNPN and CDR2 SVGIG (reference sequence). CDR3 length: 13 amino acids. CDR3 DNA sequence: TGTGCCTGGAGTGCCGGCCCGACAGGTGAGCAGTTCTTC. Protein sequence: CAWSAGPTGEQFF.

This clonotype has more than one count but fewer than ten. This rearrangement joins TRBV6-1 to TRBJ2-1, with 8 bases matching TRBD1. This CDR3 comprises 14 residues. The germline V gene encodes CDR1 MNHNS and CDR2 SASEGT. Trimming took 6 bases from V and 3 from J; bases not matched to a gene: 4. This CDR3 is CASSRQGSYNEQFF. As DNA, the CDR3 is TGTGCCAGCAGCCGACAGGGGAGCTACAATGAGCAGTTCTTC.

Sample share makes this clonotype medium-sized (0.01 to 0.1%). This chain joins TRBV18 and TRBJ2-1; TRBD1 agrees at 7 bases. The V gene end was trimmed by 1 base and the J gene end by 6 bases; junction bases not matched to a gene: 12. The CDR3 loop spans 17 amino acids. Germline CDR1 KGHSH, CDR2 LQKENI. This chain's CDR3 is CASSPQGARRSGNEQFF. The CDR3 DNA follows: TGTGCCAGCTCACCACAGGGGGCCAGGCGGAGCGGCAATGAGCAGTTCTTC. The variable domain in full, with the rest retrieved from reference TRBV18 and TRBJ2-1, is NAGVMQNPRHLVRRRGQEARLRCSPMKGHSHVYWYRQLPEEGLKFMVYLQKENIIDESGMPKERFSAEFPKEGPSILRIQQVVRGDSAAYFCASSPQGARRSGNEQFFGPGTRLTVL.

This clonotype is medium-sized (0.01 to 0.1%) in the sample. This chain connects TRBV6-1 to TRBJ2-1; 9 nucleotides match TRBD2. The CDR3 contains 17 residues. Germline V gives CDR1 MNHNS, CDR2 SASEGT. V lost 4 bases to trimming and J lost 3 bases; unmatched junction nucleotides: 10. CDR3 bases: TGTGCCAGCAGTGCCAAATTAGCGGGAGTACGCTACAATGAGCAGTTCTTC. Amino acids: CASSAKLAGVRYNEQFF.

By share, this clonotype ranks as medium-sized. The J gene is TRBJ1-5, the V gene TRBV6-5; D possibly corresponds to TRBD1 (6 bases). Trimming pared 0 bases from V and 6 bases from J, leaving 12 bases between. Germline-derived CDR1 and CDR2 are MNHEY and SVGAGI. The CDR3 has 15 residues. CDR3 amino acids: CASSYSRTGRQPQHF. The CDR3 DNA is TGTGCCAGCAGTTACTCTCGCACAGGGCGTCAGCCCCAGCATTTT.

The chain employs TRBV7-8 and TRBJ2-7; 7 bases line up with TRBD1. V gave up 5 bases and J gave up 0 bases; unmatched junction bases: 4. The CDR3 consists of 14 residues. CDR1 is SGHVS, CDR2 FQNEAQ, per germline. CDR3 in amino acids: CASSHTGDSYEQYF. As DNA, the CDR3 is TGTGCCAGCAGCCACACAGGGGACTCCTACGAGCAGTACTTC.

This clonotype is large in the sample. The V call is TRBV6-1, the J call TRBJ2-7; TRBD2 agrees at 8 bases. V lost 6 bases to trimming and J lost 0 bases; unmatched junction nucleotides: 7. Germline lookup yields CDR1 MNHNS and CDR2 SASEGT. This CDR3 comprises 15 residues. The CDR3 spells CASRLTSGNSYEQYF. The CDR3 DNA sequence: TGTGCCAGCAGGTTAACTAGCGGAAACTCCTACGAGCAGTACTTC.